The 22 T cell receptor beta chains below all came from one sample that was sequenced in a study of T-cell reconstitution after alpha-beta-depleted transplantation in children. Unique molecular identifiers were incorporated during preparation of the TCRbeta library. TCRdb reanalysed the PCR reads using MiXCR and keeps one entry per CDR3 protein. The sample has about a million distinct CDR3 sequences, about 31% seen once. Sequences were derived from PBMCs, mostly from graft donor cells, sampled 360 days after TCRalphabeta/CD19-depleted stem cell transplant. The receptors here all came from a boy under three years old who had a stem cell transplant for SCID, so the T cells may come from the graft donor.

V usage is TRBV10-3 and J usage is TRBJ2-5; no definite D call. The CDR3 loop spans 13 amino acids. Trimming cost V 6 bases and J 4 bases, with 12 bases left between them. Germline CDR1 reads ENHRY; CDR2 reads SYGVKD. CDR3: CAIRAPSSETQYF. The DNA of the CDR3 is TGTGCCATCAGGGCCCCAAGTTCAGAGACCCAGTACTTC.

The chain links TRBV7-9 to TRBJ1-6; D is unclear. The CDR3 totals 14 residues. Trimming removed 2 bases at V and 10 bases at J, with 12 bases between. Germline CDR1 is SEHNR and CDR2 is FQNEAQ (reference sequence). This chain's CDR3 is CASSLIGVDSPLHF. CDR3 nucleotide sequence: TGTGCCAGCAGCTTAATCGGGGTGGACTCACCCCTCCACTTT.

V and J are TRBV3-1 and TRBJ2-1, with 7 nucleotides matching TRBD1. The CDR3 consists of 16 residues. Germline CDR1 and CDR2: LGHDT and YNNKEL (reference sequence). Trimming at V came to 4 bases and at J to 0 bases, leaving 6 bases not matched to a gene. The CDR3 sequence: CASSLDDRVSYNEQFF. DNA of the CDR3: TGTGCCAGCAGCCTCGACGACAGGGTCTCCTACAATGAGCAGTTCTTC.

The chain has TRBV12-3 or TRBV12-4 and TRBJ1-1; the D gene is possibly TRBD1 (5 bases). The CDR3 covers 14 residues. V was shortened by 8 bases and J by 1 base, with 14 bases between the two germline ends. The CDR3 DNA follows: TGTGCCAGCCGACGACGGGGCCGGAACACTGAAGCTTTCTTT. Translating it yields CASRRRGRNTEAFF.

This clonotype was observed a few times. The chain recombines TRBV20-1 with TRBJ1-2; no clear D gene. Germline lookup yields CDR1 DFQATT and CDR2 SNEGSKA (reference sequence). The CDR3 spans 15 residues. The V end lost 2 bases, the J end lost 4 bases, and 17 bases lay between the germline ends. The CDR3 nucleotides read TGCAGTGCTAGAAGCCCGGGCGGAGGCGGCTATGGCTACACCTTC. Translating it yields CSARSPGGGGYGYTF.

The chain links TRBV20-1 to TRBJ2-1, with 11 bases lining up with TRBD1. V was pared by 4 bases and J by 1 base, with 12 bases of the junction left unmatched. The CDR3 has 18 amino acids. Germline V gives CDR1 DFQATT, CDR2 SNEGSKA (reference sequence). The CDR3 reads CSAKGDRGYGVSYNEQFF. CDR3 DNA sequence: TGCAGTGCTAAGGGGGACAGGGGGTACGGTGTGTCCTACAATGAGCAGTTCTTC.

This clonotype has a handful of counts. The genes are TRBV5-1 and TRBJ2-7; D is unresolved. Trimming cost V 1 base and J 7 bases, with 18 bases left between them. From germline, CDR1 is SGHRS and CDR2 YFSETQ. The CDR3 is made up of 15 amino acids. The CDR3 DNA follows: TGCGCCAGCAGCTTGATAAACAGAAATACTGGGGAGCAGTACTTC. It is translated as CASSLINRNTGEQYF.

This clonotype turned up a few times. The chain couples TRBV9 to TRBJ2-3, with a tentative D call TRBD1 (5 bases). There are 14 residues in the CDR3. The germline V gene encodes CDR1 SGDLS and CDR2 YYNGEE. The ends were cut back, 0 bases at V and 5 bases at J, with 10 bases in the middle. The CDR3 DNA follows: TGTGCCAGCAGCGTAGAGGTAAGGGGAGATACGCAGTATTTT. Protein: CASSVEVRGDTQYF.

This clonotype has only a few counts. This chain links TRBV18 with TRBJ2-7, with 8 positions matching TRBD1. The CDR3 spans 15 residues. V lost 3 bases to trimming and J lost 2 bases; unmatched junction nucleotides: 6. Germline values: CDR1 KGHSH, CDR2 LQKENI. Here the CDR3 DNA reads TGTGCCAGCTCACCCGGGACAGGCCCAACCTACGAGCAGTACTTC. It codes for CASSPGTGPTYEQYF.

This chain links TRBV4-2 with TRBJ2-4; TRBD2 agrees at 11 bases. The CDR3 is made up of 20 amino acids. Per the germline V gene, CDR1 is LGHNA and CDR2 is YNFKEQ. The V segment lost 1 base and the J segment 2 bases; nucleotides outside the gene matches: 13. CDR3 loop: CASSQVISGGAHLPKNIQYF. Written as DNA, the CDR3 is TGTGCCAGCAGCCAAGTCATTAGCGGGGGGGCCCACCTTCCCAAAAACATTCAGTACTTC.

This clonotype was detected only a few times. This sequence joins TRBV12-3 or TRBV12-4 and TRBJ1-5; D remains ambiguous. Trimming stripped 5 bases from V and 5 bases from J, with 4 bases between. This CDR3 is 11 amino acids long. CDR3 in DNA: TGTGCCAGCAGTATCTATCAGCCCCAGCATTTT. Its protein is CASSIYQPQHF.

This clonotype was counted once. The CDR3 nucleotides are TGTGCCAGCAGCTCCGCCGGGAATTGGGGCAATCAGCCCCAGCATTTT. It yields the protein CASSSAGNWGNQPQHF. The rearrangement uses TRBV7-9 and TRBJ1-5; D gene ambiguous. V shed 4 bases and J shed 2 bases, with 15 bases lying between them. The CDR3 spans 16 residues. From germline, CDR1 is SEHNR and CDR2 FQNEAQ (reference sequence). Based on the CDR3 plus reference TRBV7-9 and TRBJ1-5, the full variable domain is DTGVSQNPRHKITKRGQNVTFRCDPISEHNRLYWYRQTLGQGPEFLTYFQNEAQLEKSRLLSDRFSAERPKGSFSTLEIQRTEQGDSAMYLCASSSAGNWGNQPQHFGDGTRLSIL.

At least ten counts were recorded for this clonotype. This rearrangement joins TRBV12-3 or TRBV12-4 to TRBJ1-3; D unclear. Trimming shortened V by 3 bases and J by 6 bases, and 3 bases separated the two germline ends. The CDR3 runs to 11 residues. This CDR3 is CASSLTNTIYF. For the CDR3, the DNA is TGTGCCAGCAGTTTGACAAACACCATATATTTT.

For this clonotype: An end of the junction does not agree with germline; a read error may underlie this. V gene TRBV6-1 combines with J gene TRBJ1-5, with TRBD1 identical over 10 bases. Germline CDR1 and CDR2: MNHNS and SASEGT. There are 15 residues in the CDR3. CDR3 nucleotide sequence: TGTGCCAGCAGGGAAGCCGGGACAGGGGATCAGCCCCAGCATTTT. The encoded protein is CASREAGTGDQPQHF.

This clonotype was seen more than once but under ten times. This chain connects TRBV27 to TRBJ2-7; the match to TRBD2 covers 7 bases. The CDR3 loop spans 16 amino acids. Trimming removed 5 bases from V and 7 bases from J; junction bases left unmatched: 17. The germline CDR1 and CDR2 sequences are MNHEY and SMNVEV (reference sequence). This chain's CDR3 is CASSPGAGEMLIEQYF. The CDR3 DNA sequence: TGTGCCAGCAGTCCGGGCGCGGGGGAGATGCTAATAGAGCAGTACTTC.

This clonotype was found once. Germline and junction disagree at one end, which may indicate a read error. CDR3 in amino acids: CASTYHGTGNTEAFF. The DNA of the CDR3 is TGTGCCAGCACTTACCATGGAACAGGGAACACTGAAGCTTTCTTT. The V gene is TRBV6-2 or TRBV6-3, the J gene TRBJ1-1; TRBD1 might be the D (5 bases). This CDR3 region has 15 residues. Germline lookup yields CDR1 MNHEY and CDR2 SVGEGT.

The gene calls are TRBV25-1 and TRBJ2-3; TRBD2 matches at 13 bases. V was clipped by 8 bases and J by 3 bases; unmatched bases: 2. The CDR3 extends over 14 amino acids. Germline V gene data show CDR1 as MGHDK and CDR2 as SYGVNS. Here the CDR3 reads CASGGLAGTDTQYF. The CDR3 bases are TGTGCCAGCGGGGGACTAGCGGGGACAGATACGCAGTATTTT.

This chain joins TRBV29-1 and TRBJ2-2; no reliable D call. Germline V CDR1 and CDR2: SQVTM, ANQGSEA. The CDR3 has 13 residues. V was shortened by 3 bases and J by 1 base, with 6 bases between the two germline ends. In DNA form, the CDR3 reads TGCAGCGTTGATAGTGGGAACACCGGGGAGCTGTTTTTT. This codes for CSVDSGNTGELFF.

The chain recombines TRBV10-3 with TRBJ1-5; 8 bases match TRBD1. This CDR3 contains 16 residues. In germline, CDR1 is ENHRY, CDR2 SYGVKD. J lost 2 bases, V lost 2 bases, and 5 bases had no gene match. Here the CDR3 DNA reads TGTGCCATCAGTGAGACCGACAGGGGAGGCAATCAGCCCCAGCATTTT. It encodes CAISETDRGGNQPQHF.

The chain carries TRBV6-1 and TRBJ1-2; D is undetermined. The V end was cut by 11 bases, the J end by 8 bases, with 12 bases between. Germline CDR1 is MNHNS and CDR2 is SASEGT. The CDR3 consists of 10 residues. The CDR3 DNA sequence: TGTGCCGGTTACAAGGGCGGCTACACCTTC. Translating it yields CAGYKGGYTF.

Concerning this clonotype itself: This may arise from a read error, as a much more abundant clone is one base away. CDR3 protein: CASSLALAGNGQFF. In nucleotides, the CDR3 is TGTGCCAGCAGTTTAGCGTTAGCGGGGAATGGGCAGTTCTTC. The rearrangement links TRBV12-3 or TRBV12-4 to TRBJ2-1; TRBD2 aligns across 8 bases. This CDR3 spans 14 amino acids.

The V gene is TRBV6-2 or TRBV6-3, the J gene TRBJ2-7; D is possibly TRBD2 (5 bases). Per the germline V gene, CDR1 is MNHEY and CDR2 is SVGEGT. The CDR3 spans 12 residues. Trimming shortened V by 5 bases and J by 12 bases, and 17 bases separated the two germline ends. This CDR3 reads CASSSPLQRRYF. In nucleotides, the CDR3 is TGTGCCAGCAGTAGCCCCTTACAGCGGAGGTACTTC.